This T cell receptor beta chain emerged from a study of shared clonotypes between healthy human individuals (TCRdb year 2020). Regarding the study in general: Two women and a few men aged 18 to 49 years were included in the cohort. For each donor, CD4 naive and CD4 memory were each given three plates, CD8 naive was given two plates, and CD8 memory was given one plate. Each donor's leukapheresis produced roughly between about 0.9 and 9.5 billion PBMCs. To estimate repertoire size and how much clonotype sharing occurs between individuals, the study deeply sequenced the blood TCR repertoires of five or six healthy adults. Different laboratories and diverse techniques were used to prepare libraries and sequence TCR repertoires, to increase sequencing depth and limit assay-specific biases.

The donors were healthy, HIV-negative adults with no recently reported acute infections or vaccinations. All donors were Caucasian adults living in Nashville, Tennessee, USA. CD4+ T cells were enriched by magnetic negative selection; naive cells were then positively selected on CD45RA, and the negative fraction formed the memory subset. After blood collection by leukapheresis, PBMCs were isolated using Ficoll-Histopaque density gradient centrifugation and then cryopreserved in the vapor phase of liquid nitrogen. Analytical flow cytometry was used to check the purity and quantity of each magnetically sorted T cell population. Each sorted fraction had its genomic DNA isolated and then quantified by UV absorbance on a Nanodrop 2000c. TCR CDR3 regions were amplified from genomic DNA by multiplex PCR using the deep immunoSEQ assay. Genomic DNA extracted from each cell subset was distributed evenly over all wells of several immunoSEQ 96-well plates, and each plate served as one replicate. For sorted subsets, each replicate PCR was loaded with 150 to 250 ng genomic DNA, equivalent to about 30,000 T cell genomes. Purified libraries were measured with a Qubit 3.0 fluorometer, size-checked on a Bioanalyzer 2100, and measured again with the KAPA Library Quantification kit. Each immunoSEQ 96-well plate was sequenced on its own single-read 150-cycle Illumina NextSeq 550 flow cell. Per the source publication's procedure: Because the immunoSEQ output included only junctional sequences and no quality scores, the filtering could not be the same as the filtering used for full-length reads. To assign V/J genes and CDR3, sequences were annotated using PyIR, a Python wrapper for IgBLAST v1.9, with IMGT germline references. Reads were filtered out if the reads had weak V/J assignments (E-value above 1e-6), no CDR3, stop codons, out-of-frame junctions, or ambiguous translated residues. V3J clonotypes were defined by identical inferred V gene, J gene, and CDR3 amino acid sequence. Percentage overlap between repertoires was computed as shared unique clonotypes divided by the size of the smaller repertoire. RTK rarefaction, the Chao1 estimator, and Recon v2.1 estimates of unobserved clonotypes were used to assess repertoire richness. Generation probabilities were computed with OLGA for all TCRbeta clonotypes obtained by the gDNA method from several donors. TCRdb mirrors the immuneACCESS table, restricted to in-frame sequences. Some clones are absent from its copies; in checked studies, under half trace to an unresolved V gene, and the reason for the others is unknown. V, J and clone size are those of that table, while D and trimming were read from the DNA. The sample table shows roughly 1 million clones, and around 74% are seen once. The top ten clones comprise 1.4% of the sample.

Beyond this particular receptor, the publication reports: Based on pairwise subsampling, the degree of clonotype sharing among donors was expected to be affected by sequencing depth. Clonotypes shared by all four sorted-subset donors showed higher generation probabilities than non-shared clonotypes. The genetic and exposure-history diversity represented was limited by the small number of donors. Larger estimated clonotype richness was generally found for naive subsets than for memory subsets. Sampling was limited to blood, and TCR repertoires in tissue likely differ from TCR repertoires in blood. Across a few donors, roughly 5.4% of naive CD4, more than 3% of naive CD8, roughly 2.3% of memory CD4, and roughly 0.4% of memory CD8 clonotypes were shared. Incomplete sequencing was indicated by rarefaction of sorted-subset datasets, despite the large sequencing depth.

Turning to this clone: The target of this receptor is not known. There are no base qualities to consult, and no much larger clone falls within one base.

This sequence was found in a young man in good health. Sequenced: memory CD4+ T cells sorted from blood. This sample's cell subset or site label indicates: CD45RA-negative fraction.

The base sequence is TGTGCCAGCAGCCAATCGTCAGGGGTAGAGACCCAGTACTTC. This sequence encodes CASSQSSGVETQYF. Here the chain combines TRBV16 and TRBJ2-5; perhaps TRBD1 is the D gene, with 6 bases matching. The CDR3 holds 14 amino acids from the cysteine to the phenylalanine. Only the CDR3 part of the read is kept: 42 bases, read in frame from the first base. The germline V gene specifies KGHSY as CDR1 and FQNENV as CDR2. Deletion took 0 bases off V and 4 bases off J, with a span of 9 bases between the germline ends.